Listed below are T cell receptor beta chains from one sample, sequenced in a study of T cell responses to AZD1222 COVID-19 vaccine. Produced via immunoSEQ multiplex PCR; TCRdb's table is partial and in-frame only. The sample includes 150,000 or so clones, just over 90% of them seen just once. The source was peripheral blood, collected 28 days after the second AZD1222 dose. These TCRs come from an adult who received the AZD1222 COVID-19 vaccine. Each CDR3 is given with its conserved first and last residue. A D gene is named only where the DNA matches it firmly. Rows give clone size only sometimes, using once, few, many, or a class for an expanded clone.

CDR3 protein: CASSLGPVMNTEAFF
CDR3 DNA: TGTGCCAGCAGCTTAGGTCCGGTAATGAACACTGAAGCTTTCTTT
clone size: -
J gene: TRBJ1-1
CDR3 length: 15
D gene: -
V gene: TRBV7-2

CDR3 protein: CASSRTTGSYEQYF
CDR3 DNA: TGTGCCAGCAGCCGTACGACAGGGTCGTACGAGCAGTACTTC
clone size: -
J gene: TRBJ2-7
CDR3 length: 14
D gene: TRBD1
V gene: TRBV6-5

CDR3 protein: CASSQDRLGDRAETQYF
CDR3 DNA: TGCGCCAGCAGCCAAGATCGTCTCGGCGACAGGGCAGAGACCCAGTACTTC
clone size: -
J gene: TRBJ2-5
CDR3 length: 17
D gene: TRBD1
V gene: TRBV4-3

CDR3 protein: CAWGDRGQYF
CDR3 DNA: TGTGCCTGGGGGGACAGGGGCCAGTACTTC
clone size: -
J gene: TRBJ2-7
CDR3 length: 10
D gene: TRBD1
V gene: TRBV30

CDR3 protein: CASSLNRRATGELFF
CDR3 DNA: TGTGCCAGCAGCTTGAATAGGAGGGCCACCGGGGAGCTGTTTTTT
clone size: -
J gene: TRBJ2-2
CDR3 length: 15
D gene: -
V gene: TRBV7-3

CDR3 protein: CATRDIYTGELFF
CDR3 DNA: TGTGCCACCCGGGACATCTACACCGGGGAGCTGTTTTTT
clone size: -
J gene: TRBJ2-2
CDR3 length: 13
D gene: -
V gene: TRBV24-1

CDR3 protein: CASSLTPLPGTGTDTQYF
CDR3 DNA: TGTGCCAGCAGCTTAACTCCGCTCCCAGGGACGGGTACAGATACGCAGTATTTT
clone size: -
J gene: TRBJ2-3
CDR3 length: 18
D gene: -
V gene: TRBV7-3

CDR3 protein: CASSQERKGPDWIQYF
CDR3 DNA: TGTGCCAGCAGCCAAGAAAGGAAAGGCCCTGATTGGATTCAGTACTTC
clone size: -
J gene: TRBJ2-4
CDR3 length: 16
D gene: -
V gene: TRBV4-2

CDR3 protein: CASSLALTDTQYF
CDR3 DNA: TGTGCCAGCAGCCTCGCCCTTACAGATACGCAGTATTTT
clone size: once
J gene: TRBJ2-3
CDR3 length: 13
D gene: -
V gene: TRBV11-3

CDR3 protein: CASRDQDLNTGELFF
CDR3 DNA: TGTGCCAGCAGGGACCAGGACCTCAACACCGGGGAGCTGTTTTTT
clone size: -
J gene: TRBJ2-2
CDR3 length: 15
D gene: -
V gene: TRBV6-5

CDR3 protein: CASSQSRAKGQYDTEAFF
CDR3 DNA: TGCGCCAGCAGTCAATCTCGGGCCAAGGGACAGTACGACACTGAAGCTTTCTTT
clone size: -
J gene: TRBJ1-1
CDR3 length: 18
D gene: TRBD1
V gene: TRBV23-1

CDR3 protein: CASSPTGVYGYTF
CDR3 DNA: TGTGCCAGCTCACCCACCGGGGTCTATGGCTACACCTTC
clone size: -
J gene: TRBJ1-2
CDR3 length: 13
D gene: -
V gene: TRBV12-3/TRBV12-4

CDR3 protein: CASSELTGYQPQHF
CDR3 DNA: TGTGCCAGCAGCGAACTCACAGGGTATCAGCCCCAGCATTTT
clone size: -
J gene: TRBJ1-5
CDR3 length: 14
D gene: -
V gene: TRBV5-5

CDR3 protein: CASREDRPYEQYF
CDR3 DNA: TGTGCCAGCAGGGAGGACAGGCCCTACGAGCAGTACTTC
clone size: -
J gene: TRBJ2-7
CDR3 length: 13
D gene: TRBD1
V gene: TRBV6-6

CDR3 protein: CASSQDRDRGGYGYTF
CDR3 DNA: TGTGCCAGCAGCCAGGACCGGGACAGGGGCGGCTATGGCTACACCTTC
clone size: -
J gene: TRBJ1-2
CDR3 length: 16
D gene: TRBD1
V gene: TRBV3-1/TRBV3-2

CDR3 protein: CASSLGRGSGIYGYTF
CDR3 DNA: TGTGCCAGCAGCTTGGGCAGGGGGTCGGGGATCTATGGCTACACCTTC
clone size: once
J gene: TRBJ1-2
CDR3 length: 16
D gene: TRBD1
V gene: TRBV5-6

CDR3 protein: CASSFGGVGEQYF
CDR3 DNA: TGTGCCAGCAGCTTTGGAGGGGTGGGTGAGCAGTACTTC
clone size: once
J gene: TRBJ2-7
CDR3 length: 13
D gene: -
V gene: TRBV7-2

CDR3 protein: CAWSVRENEKLFF
CDR3 DNA: TGTGCCTGGAGTGTACGGGAAAATGAAAAACTGTTTTTT
clone size: once
J gene: TRBJ1-4
CDR3 length: 13
D gene: -
V gene: TRBV30

CDR3 protein: CATKEVPHRDEQYF
CDR3 DNA: TGTGCCACCAAAGAGGTTCCCCACCGGGACGAGCAGTACTTC
clone size: -
J gene: TRBJ2-7
CDR3 length: 14
D gene: -
V gene: TRBV15

CDR3 protein: CASRGMGEQYF
CDR3 DNA: TGTGCCAGCAGGGGGATGGGCGAGCAGTACTTC
clone size: -
J gene: TRBJ2-7
CDR3 length: 11
D gene: -
V gene: TRBV7-9